These 21 T cell receptor beta chains originate from one sample sequenced in a study of T cell repertoires in cytomegalovirus infection. No antigens are known for them. TCRdb reprocessed the reads via MiXCR and lists one record per CDR3 protein. The table records about 830,000 distinct CDR3 sequences, around a third of them present only once. The input for sequencing was cultured CD8+ T cells from PBMCs, taken from culture after CMV antigen stimulation. The receptors were gathered from a human donor in good health (CMV status not recorded). Some clones in this sample may be carry-over from other donors' samples.

There are many counts of this clonotype. The chain combines TRBV5-4 with TRBJ1-4; D gene unclear. Trimming stripped 4 bases from V and 0 bases from J, with 10 bases between. The length of the CDR3 is 15 residues. Germline lookup yields CDR1 SGHNT and CDR2 YYREEE (reference sequence). The CDR3 sequence: CASSQDGATNEKLFF. CDR3 coding DNA: TGTGCCAGCAGCCAAGACGGTGCAACTAATGAAAAACTGTTTTTT.

The rearrangement joins TRBV7-9 to TRBJ2-1; D is uncertain. The CDR3 covers 16 residues. Germline lookup yields CDR1 SEHNR and CDR2 FQNEAQ (reference sequence). Deletions cut 6 bases from V and 0 bases from J, with 15 bases between. The CDR3: CASSPTLKSSYNEQFF. CDR3 nucleotides: TGTGCCAGCAGTCCCACCCTCAAATCCTCCTACAATGAGCAGTTCTTC. The complete variable domain, with remaining parts taken from reference TRBV7-9 and TRBJ2-1, reads DTGVSQNPRHKITKRGQNVTFRCDPISEHNRLYWYRQTLGQGPEFLTYFQNEAQLEKSRLLSDRFSAERPKGSFSTLEIQRTEQGDSAMYLCASSPTLKSSYNEQFFGPGTRLTVL.

This clonotype was seen a few times. V usage is TRBV4-3 and J usage is TRBJ1-5; D not certain. The CDR3 is made up of 13 amino acids. Germline values: CDR1 LGHNA, CDR2 YSLEER. Trimming took 1 base from V and 4 from J, leaving 5 bases between them. The CDR3 loop is CASSQATNQPQHF. CDR3 DNA: TGCGCCAGCAGCCAAGCCACGAATCAGCCCCAGCATTTT.

This chain links TRBV24-1 with TRBJ2-3; either TRBD1 or TRBD2 may fit D (5 bases each). The germline V gene has CDR1 KGHDR and CDR2 SFDVKD. The CDR3 runs 14 residues. Trimming took off 7 bases at V and 6 bases at J, with 16 bases between the two ends. The chain's CDR3 is CATSGDASRDTQYF. The CDR3 DNA reads TGTGCCACCAGCGGGGACGCCTCTAGGGATACGCAGTATTTT.

This clonotype appeared many times. The chain uses TRBV7-6 and TRBJ1-1; D is perhaps TRBD1 (5 bases). V lost 6 bases, J lost 1 base, and 9 bases lay in between. Per germline, CDR1 SGHVS and CDR2 FNYEAQ. The CDR3 length is 13 residues. In DNA form, the CDR3 reads TGTGCCAGCAGTCGGGACGGGAACACTGAAGCTTTCTTT. As protein: CASSRDGNTEAFF.

This clonotype has only a few counts. This chain uses TRBV4-1 with TRBJ2-7; D perhaps matches TRBD1 (7 bases). The CDR3 spans 14 residues. V was pared by 1 base and J by 3 bases, with 10 bases between. Germline assignment: CDR1 MGHRA and CDR2 YSYEKL. The CDR3 spells CASSQAGGGYEQYF. The DNA of the CDR3 is TGCGCCAGCAGCCAAGCAGGGGGAGGCTACGAGCAGTACTTC.

A few counts support this clonotype. The chain uses TRBV7-3 and TRBJ2-3, with 7 positions matching TRBD2. Germline CDR1 reads SGHTA; CDR2 reads FQGTGA. CDR3 length equals 16 residues. V dropped 1 base and J dropped 1; count of bases not matched to a gene: 5. CDR3 nucleotides: TGTGCCAGCAGCTTAAACAGCGGGGTAGGCACAGATACGCAGTATTTT. Translating gives CASSLNSGVGTDTQYF.

This clonotype was seen more than once but under ten times. The rearrangement joins TRBV27 to TRBJ1-1, with 8 bases that match TRBD1. Germline CDR1 and CDR2: MNHEY and SMNVEV (reference sequence). There are 16 residues in the CDR3. J lost 2 bases, V lost 2 bases, and 7 bases had no gene match. The DNA of the CDR3 is TGTGCCAGCAGTTTAGCAGGGGGCGTGATCAACACTGAAGCTTTCTTT. Translation: CASSLAGGVINTEAFF.

The rearrangement links TRBV25-1 to TRBJ2-2; D is ambiguous. Trimming left V 4 bases short and J 1 base short, with 10 bases between. Looked up from germline, CDR1 is MGHDK and CDR2 is SYGVNS. The CDR3 has 15 amino acids. CDR3 region: CASSAPQKNTGELFF. The CDR3 DNA reads as TGTGCCAGCAGTGCCCCCCAGAAGAACACCGGGGAGCTGTTTTTT.

This chain connects TRBV29-1 to TRBJ1-1, with 10 bases lining up with TRBD1. This CDR3 spans 15 amino acids. The germline gives CDR1 SQVTM, CDR2 ANQGSEA. With 4 bases clipped from V and 6 bases from J, the junction kept 11 bases outside the gene matches. CDR3 amino acids: CSVGGTGAGFPEAFF. The CDR3, as DNA: TGCAGCGTTGGAGGGACAGGGGCCGGGTTCCCTGAAGCTTTCTTT.

The rearrangement joins TRBV6-1 to TRBJ2-3; D is uncertain. Trimming took 2 bases from V and 3 from J, leaving 12 bases between them. CDR1 is MNHNS, CDR2 SASEGT, per germline. The CDR3 totals 15 residues. CDR3 nucleotide sequence: TGTGCCAGCAGTGAAAATCCAGTCCTTACAGATACGCAGTATTTT. This gives the protein CASSENPVLTDTQYF.

For this clonotype: A read error may explain this, as a much larger clone is one base away. The chain couples TRBV7-8 to TRBJ2-7; D gene unclear. The CDR3 runs 15 residues. Trimming stripped 4 bases from V and 6 bases from J, with 19 bases between. Germline loops: CDR1 SGHVS, CDR2 FQNEAQ. The CDR3 DNA reads TGTGCCAGCAGCTCGGCGGCGGATCTTCTTAGCGAGCAGTACGTC. This sequence encodes CASSSAADLLSEQYV.

This clonotype was seen just once. This may stem from a read error, because a much larger clone lies one nucleotide away. V gene TRBV12-3 or TRBV12-4 combines with J gene TRBJ1-1; TRBD1 matches 9 bases. The CDR3 totals 17 residues. The V segment lost 4 bases and the J segment 0 bases; nucleotides outside the gene matches: 9. This CDR3 reads CASSWGIQGALNTEAFF. CDR3 coding DNA: TGTGCCAGCAGTTGGGGTATACAGGGGGCTTTGAACACTGAAGCTTTCTTT.

The V call is TRBV7-6, the J call TRBJ1-1, with unresolved D. V was shortened by 1 base and J by 0 bases, with 18 bases between the two germline ends. This CDR3 contains 18 residues. In germline, CDR1 is SGHVS, CDR2 FNYEAQ. CDR3 DNA: TGTGCCAGCAGCTTAGTTACCGGGCCGAAGAGAGTGAACACTGAAGCTTTCTTT. This gives the protein CASSLVTGPKRVNTEAFF. Full variable domain (outside the CDR3, taken from reference TRBV7-6 and TRBJ1-1): GAGVSQSPRYKVTKRGQDVALRCDPISGHVSLYWYRQALGQGPEFLTYFNYEAQQDKSGLPNDRFSAERPEGSISTLTIQRTEQRDSAMYRCASSLVTGPKRVNTEAFFGQGTRLTVV.

V usage is TRBV7-8 and J usage is TRBJ2-2; 10 nucleotides line up with TRBD1. Germline CDR1 and CDR2: SGHVS and FQNEAQ. V was pared by 1 base and J by 3 bases, with 11 bases of the junction left unmatched. The CDR3 is made up of 19 amino acids. DNA of the CDR3: TGTGCCAGCAGCTTAGGTTTTTACCGGGACAGGGGTTACACCGGGGAGCTGTTTTTT. Protein product: CASSLGFYRDRGYTGELFF.

Only a few counts were recorded for this clonotype. The chain couples TRBV12-3 or TRBV12-4 to TRBJ2-7, with 8 bases lining up with TRBD1. The CDR3 is made up of 15 amino acids. The J segment lost 2 bases and the V segment lost 1 base, leaving 4 bases of the junction unmatched. The CDR3 loop is CASSLGSQGAYEQYF. The CDR3 bases are TGTGCCAGCAGTTTAGGTTCACAGGGGGCCTACGAGCAGTACTTC.

This clonotype was observed at least ten times. V usage is TRBV7-6 and J usage is TRBJ2-3, with a weak D call TRBD1 (5 bases). Germline assignment: CDR1 SGHVS and CDR2 FNYEAQ. The CDR3 totals 16 residues. Deletions cut 3 bases from V and 2 bases from J, with 15 bases between. The CDR3: CASSFRGRQYTDTQYF. The CDR3 region has the DNA TGTGCCAGCAGCTTTAGGGGTAGACAGTACACAGATACGCAGTATTTT.

V gene TRBV5-5 combines with J gene TRBJ2-3; 8 bases are shared with TRBD2. With V trimmed by 9 bases and J by 6 bases, 3 bases remained unmatched. CDR3 length: 11 residues. The germline V gene has CDR1 SGHKS and CDR2 YYEKEE (reference sequence). CDR3 sequence (DNA): TGTGCCACCGCGGGGGGCGATACGCAGTATTTT. It specifies CATAGGDTQYF.

The sample holds one count of this clonotype. This could be a read error, since a much larger clone is one nucleotide away. The chain is built from TRBV7-2 and TRBJ2-7; D is possibly TRBD1 or TRBD2 (5 bases each). The CDR3 has 14 residues. Germline V CDR1 and CDR2: SGHTA, FQGNSA. CDR3 protein: CASNLDQGPYEQYV. The CDR3 DNA sequence: TGTGCCAGCAACTTAGACCAGGGACCCTACGAGCAGTACGTC.

This clonotype has more than one count but fewer than ten. The chain links TRBV4-2 to TRBJ1-5; 7 bases match TRBD1. Germline CDR1 LGHNA, CDR2 YNFKEQ. Trimming took 2 bases from V and 4 from J; bases not matched to a gene: 5. The CDR3 is 15 amino acids. Here the CDR3 reads CASSQTGDRNQPQHF. CDR3 sequence (DNA): TGTGCCAGCAGCCAAACAGGGGACCGGAATCAGCCCCAGCATTTT.

V usage is TRBV10-3 and J usage is TRBJ2-3; tentatively, D is TRBD2 (5 bases). Trimming shortened V by 0 bases and J by 0 bases, and 10 bases separated the two germline ends. CDR3 length: 16 residues. Germline V gene lookup returns CDR1 ENHRY and CDR2 SYGVKD. The CDR3 spells CAISESGWTSTDTQYF. CDR3 DNA sequence: TGTGCCATCAGTGAGTCAGGCTGGACTAGCACAGATACGCAGTATTTT.